This T cell receptor beta chain came from a study of blood T cell repertoires in COVID-19. CDR3 length equals 16 residues. V lost 6 bases, J lost 8 bases, and 15 bases stayed unmatched. Germline assignment: CDR1 MNHEY and CDR2 SMNVEV (reference sequence). Clones were read by immunoSEQ multiplex PCR, and TCRdb kept only the in-frame ones, dropping some. Of under 30,000 clones listed, approximately 80% are singletons. This receptor was taken from a human donor in a cohort sampled during active COVID-19. The gene calls are TRBV27 and TRBJ2-1; 8 bases fit TRBD2. The sequenced sample was peripheral blood. The CDR3 is CASSLVTGTSLDEQFF. DNA for the CDR3: TGTGCCAGCAGCCTTGTGACCGGGACTAGTCTCGATGAGCAGTTCTTC.